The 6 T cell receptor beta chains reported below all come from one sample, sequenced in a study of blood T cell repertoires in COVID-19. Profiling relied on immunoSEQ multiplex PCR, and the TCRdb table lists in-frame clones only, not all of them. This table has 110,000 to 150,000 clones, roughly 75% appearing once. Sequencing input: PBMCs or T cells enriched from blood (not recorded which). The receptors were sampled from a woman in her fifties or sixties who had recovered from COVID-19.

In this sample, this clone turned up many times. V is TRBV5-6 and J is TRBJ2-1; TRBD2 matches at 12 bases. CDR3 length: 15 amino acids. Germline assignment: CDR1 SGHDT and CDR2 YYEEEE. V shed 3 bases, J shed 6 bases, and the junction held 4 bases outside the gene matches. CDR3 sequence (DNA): TGTGCCAGCAGCTCCGGACTAGCGGGGACCAATGAGCAGTTCTTC. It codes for CASSSGLAGTNEQFF.

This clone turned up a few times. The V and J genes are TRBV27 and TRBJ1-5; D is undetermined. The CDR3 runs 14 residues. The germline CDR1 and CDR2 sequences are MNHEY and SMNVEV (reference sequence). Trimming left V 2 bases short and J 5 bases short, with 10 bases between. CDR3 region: CASSLGQFHQPQHF. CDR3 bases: TGTGCCAGCAGTTTAGGGCAGTTCCATCAGCCCCAGCATTTT.

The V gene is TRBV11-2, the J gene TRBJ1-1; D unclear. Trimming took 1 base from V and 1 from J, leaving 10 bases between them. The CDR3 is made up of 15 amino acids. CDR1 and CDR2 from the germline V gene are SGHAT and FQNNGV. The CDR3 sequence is CASSLGAEGNTEAFF. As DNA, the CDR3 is TGTGCCAGCAGCTTAGGGGCAGAGGGGAACACTGAAGCTTTCTTT. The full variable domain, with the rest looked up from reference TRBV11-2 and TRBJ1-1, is EAGVAQSPRYKIIEKRQSVAFWCNPISGHATLYWYQQILGQGPKLLIQFQNNGVVDDSQLPKDRFSAERLKGVDSTLKIQPAKLEDSAVYLCASSLGAEGNTEAFFGQGTRLTVV.

CDR3 amino acids: CASSIQGAADTQYF. CDR3 in DNA: TGTGCCAGCAGCATACAGGGCGCGGCAGATACGCAGTATTTT. The chain is built from TRBV28 and TRBJ2-3; D is perhaps TRBD1 (6 bases). Trimming took off 6 bases at V and 4 bases at J, with 14 bases between the two ends. CDR1 and CDR2 (germline): MDHEN, SYDVKM. The CDR3 has 14 residues.

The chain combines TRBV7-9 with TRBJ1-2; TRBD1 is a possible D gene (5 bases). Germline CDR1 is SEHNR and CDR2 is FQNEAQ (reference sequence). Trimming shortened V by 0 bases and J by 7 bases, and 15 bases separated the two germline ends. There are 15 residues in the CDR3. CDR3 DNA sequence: TGTGCCAGCAGCTTAGCCCAGGGTGGTCTTGTTGGCTACACCTTC. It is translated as CASSLAQGGLVGYTF.

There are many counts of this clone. The CDR3 protein is CASSSRGITEAFF. For the CDR3, the DNA is TGTGCCAGCTCATCCCGGGGGATTACTGAAGCTTTCTTT. The chain combines TRBV18 with TRBJ1-1, with D perhaps matching TRBD1 (5 bases). Per the germline V gene, CDR1 is KGHSH and CDR2 is LQKENI. V lost 5 bases and J lost 5, with 12 bases in between. The CDR3 consists of 13 residues.